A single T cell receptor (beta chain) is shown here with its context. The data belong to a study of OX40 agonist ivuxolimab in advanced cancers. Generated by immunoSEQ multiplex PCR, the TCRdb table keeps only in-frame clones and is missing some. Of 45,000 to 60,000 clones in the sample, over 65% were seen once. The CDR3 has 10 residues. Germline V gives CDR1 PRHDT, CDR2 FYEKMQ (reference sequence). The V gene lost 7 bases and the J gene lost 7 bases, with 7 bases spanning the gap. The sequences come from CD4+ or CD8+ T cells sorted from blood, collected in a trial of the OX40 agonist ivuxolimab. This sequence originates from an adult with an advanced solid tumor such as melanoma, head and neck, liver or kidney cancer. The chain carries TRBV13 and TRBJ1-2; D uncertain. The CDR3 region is CASTPGGYTF. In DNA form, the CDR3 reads TGTGCCAGCACGCCGGGTGGCTACACCTTC.